The 23 T cell receptor beta chains listed next were all sequenced from one sample in a study of blood T cell repertoires in COVID-19. TCRdb's copy holds only in-frame clones and misses some; the assay was immunoSEQ multiplex PCR. The table lists 130,000 to 150,000 clones, 84% of them singletons, with 5% to 7.5% in the top ten. The sequenced material came from peripheral blood. These receptors originate from a human donor in a cohort sampled during active COVID-19.

The chain combines TRBV18 with TRBJ2-3, with D possibly matching TRBD1 (6 bases). The germline gives CDR1 KGHSH, CDR2 LQKENI. The CDR3 is 14 amino acids. The ends were cut back, 3 bases at V and 0 bases at J, with 7 bases in the middle. Here the CDR3 reads CASSPQGSTDTQYF. The CDR3 region has the DNA TGTGCCAGCTCACCGCAGGGGAGCACAGATACGCAGTATTTT.

The CDR3 coding sequence is TGTGCCACGGCTAAGGGCAGGGGTCAAGAGACCCAGTACTTC. Its translation: CATAKGRGQETQYF. The genes are TRBV15 and TRBJ2-5; D may be TRBD1 (6 bases). V lost 9 bases and J 2 bases, leaving 16 bases between the germline ends. The CDR3 totals 14 residues. CDR1 is LNHNV, CDR2 YYDKDF, per germline (reference sequence).

The rearrangement joins TRBV6-6 to TRBJ1-5; TRBD1 might be the D (5 bases). The CDR3 is made up of 14 amino acids. Germline CDR1 and CDR2: MNHNY and SVGAGI (reference sequence). V was trimmed by 2 bases and J by 7 bases, leaving 12 bases between them. The CDR3 DNA sequence: TGTGCCAGCAGTTACGGCGGGGGAAGGCAGCCCCAGCATTTT. Protein product: CASSYGGGRQPQHF.

The J gene is TRBJ2-3, the V gene TRBV5-1; D perhaps matches TRBD2 (6 bases). V gave up 0 bases and J gave up 5 bases, with 16 bases separating them. Germline V gene sequence: CDR1 SGHRS, CDR2 YFSETQ. The CDR3 totals 16 residues. CDR3 sequence: CASSLVRGSREDTQYF. Here the CDR3 DNA reads TGCGCCAGCAGCTTGGTGCGGGGCTCAAGGGAAGATACGCAGTATTTT.

There are a few counts of this clone. The V call is TRBV6-5, the J call TRBJ1-2; the D gene is possibly TRBD1 (5 bases). Trimming pared 4 bases from V and 6 bases from J, leaving 18 bases between. Germline-derived CDR1 and CDR2 are MNHEY and SVGAGI. The CDR3 runs to 15 residues. The chain's CDR3 is CASSSQGSRADGYTF. The CDR3 DNA is TGTGCCAGCAGTTCCCAGGGATCACGCGCCGATGGCTACACCTTC.

The V call is TRBV19, the J call TRBJ1-5, with 11 bases lining up with TRBD1. The CDR3 is made up of 17 amino acids. Looked up from germline, CDR1 is LNHDA and CDR2 is SQIVND (reference sequence). Trimming removed 3 bases from V and 2 bases from J; junction bases left unmatched: 6. The CDR3 protein is CASSMDRGLQGNQPQHF. The CDR3 nucleotides are TGTGCCAGTAGTATGGACAGGGGGCTACAGGGCAATCAGCCCCAGCATTTT.

The rearrangement uses TRBV18 and TRBJ2-1, with D tentatively TRBD2 (6 bases). Trimming removed 2 bases at V and 3 bases at J, with 17 bases between. The CDR3 has 17 amino acids. Germline V gene lookup returns CDR1 KGHSH and CDR2 LQKENI. The CDR3 here is CASSPGGRGNLYNEQFF. The CDR3 DNA follows: TGTGCCAGCTCACCAGGGGGACGCGGGAACCTCTACAATGAGCAGTTCTTC.

The J gene is TRBJ2-5, the V gene TRBV25-1; 8 positions agree with TRBD2. V was clipped by 2 bases and J by 5 bases; unmatched bases: 7. Germline V gene data show CDR1 as MGHDK and CDR2 as SYGVNS. This CDR3 has 15 residues. In nucleotides, the CDR3 is TGTGCCAGCAGTGAACGCCGGGGGGGAGGGGAGACCCAGTACTTC. Amino acids: CASSERRGGGETQYF.

This chain uses TRBV6-1 with TRBJ1-5; TRBD1 matches at 8 bases. This CDR3 is 16 amino acids long. Germline V gives CDR1 MNHNS, CDR2 SASEGT. V trimming: 3 bases; J trimming: 2 bases; junction bases outside the gene matches: 6. This CDR3 reads CASSDYPGQGNQPQHF. The CDR3 nucleotides are TGTGCCAGCAGTGACTATCCGGGACAGGGCAATCAGCCCCAGCATTTT.

The CDR3 is CASAIAGIRGNTIYF. The CDR3, as DNA: TGTGCCAGCGCCATTGCCGGTATTCGAGGAAACACCATATATTTT. This chain joins TRBV7-2 and TRBJ1-3; D unresolved. In germline, CDR1 is SGHTA, CDR2 FQGNSA. The V gene lost 8 bases and the J gene lost 4 bases, with 18 bases spanning the gap. This CDR3 has 15 amino acids.

The V and J genes are TRBV20-1 and TRBJ1-1; maybe TRBD1 (5 bases). The CDR3 consists of 14 residues. With 3 bases removed from V and 0 bases from J, the gap between germline ends came to 11 bases. The V gene's germline CDR1 is DFQATT and CDR2 SNEGSKA (reference sequence). The CDR3 loop is CSASGAPMNTEAFF. The DNA for the CDR3 is TGCAGTGCTAGTGGGGCGCCCATGAACACTGAAGCTTTCTTT.

This rearrangement joins TRBV11-3 to TRBJ2-7, with D perhaps matching TRBD2 (5 bases). The V and J ends lost 1 base and 2 bases respectively, with 12 bases between them. The CDR3 covers 15 residues. Germline CDR1 SGHNT, CDR2 YENEEA. CDR3 residues: CASSLGGVGTYEQYF. As DNA, the CDR3 is TGTGCCAGCAGCTTAGGGGGAGTCGGAACCTACGAGCAGTACTTC.

J is TRBJ2-1 and V is TRBV14; TRBD2 agrees at 8 bases. The V gene end was trimmed by 1 base and the J gene end by 5 bases; junction bases not matched to a gene: 4. Germline-derived CDR1 and CDR2 are SGHDN and FVKESK. The length of the CDR3 is 15 residues. The DNA for the CDR3 is TGTGCCAGCAGCCAAGCGGGGGGGAACAACAATGAGCAGTTCTTC. It yields the protein CASSQAGGNNNEQFF. The full variable domain, completed using reference TRBV14 and TRBJ2-1, is EAGVTQFPSHSVIEKGQTVTLRCDPISGHDNLYWYRRVMGKEIKFLLHFVKESKQDESGMPNNRFLAERTGGTYSTLKVQPAELEDSGVYFCASSQAGGNNNEQFFGPGTRLTVL.

This chain joins TRBV27 and TRBJ2-2; 12 bases are shared with TRBD1. V was clipped by 6 bases and J by 5 bases; unmatched bases: 7. The CDR3 covers 16 residues. The germline CDR1 and CDR2 sequences are MNHEY and SMNVEV (reference sequence). Here the CDR3 DNA reads TGTGCCAGCAGATATCCGGGACAGGGGGCGACCGGGGAGCTGTTTTTT. Translation: CASRYPGQGATGELFF.

This chain uses TRBV19 with TRBJ2-5, with 7 bases aligning to TRBD2. Germline V gene data show CDR1 as LNHDA and CDR2 as SQIVND (reference sequence). V shed 6 bases, J shed 4 bases, and the junction held 11 bases outside the gene matches. There are 15 residues in the CDR3. The CDR3 protein is CASSPRSGGRETQYF. As DNA, the CDR3 is TGTGCCAGTAGCCCCCGGAGTGGCGGGAGAGAGACCCAGTACTTC.

Comment on this clone: This sample also contains other DNA sequences that code for the same CDR3. The chain joins TRBV19 to TRBJ1-2; 10 nucleotides match TRBD1. V dropped 5 bases and J dropped 7; count of bases not matched to a gene: 7. The CDR3 totals 14 residues. Germline loops: CDR1 LNHDA, CDR2 SQIVND (reference sequence). For the CDR3, the DNA is TGTGCCAGTAGTCCGACAGGGGGCTCGGGTGGCTACACCTTC. It yields the protein CASSPTGGSGGYTF.

Relative to its sample, this clone is medium-sized. The CDR3 reads CASSQGLEQETQYF. CDR3 nucleotide sequence: TGTGCCAGCAGCCAGGGACTTGAGCAAGAGACCCAGTACTTC. The chain has TRBV4-2 and TRBJ2-5; perhaps TRBD2 as D (6 bases). Trimming took 3 bases from V and 2 from J, leaving 10 bases between them. The V gene's germline CDR1 is LGHNA and CDR2 YNFKEQ. The CDR3 sequence is 14 residues long.

The V gene is TRBV7-9, the J gene TRBJ2-5; 8 positions match TRBD2. The CDR3 length is 15 residues. J lost 4 bases, V lost 5 bases, and 9 bases had no gene match. Germline V lookup: CDR1 SEHNR, CDR2 FQNEAQ (reference sequence). CDR3 DNA sequence: TGTGCCAGCAGCCCAGGCTACCGGGAGGGAGAGACCCAGTACTTC. This encodes CASSPGYREGETQYF.

V is TRBV5-1 and J is TRBJ2-3, with 10 nucleotides matching TRBD2. Germline loops: CDR1 SGHRS, CDR2 YFSETQ. The ends lost 4 bases at V and 0 bases at J; junction bases unmatched: 2. The CDR3 has 15 residues. The CDR3 region has the DNA TGCGCCAGCAGCGAACTAGCGGGGAGCACAGATACGCAGTATTTT. Protein product: CASSELAGSTDTQYF.

The gene calls are TRBV3-1 (or the pseudogene TRBV3-2) and TRBJ2-1; 10 positions agree with TRBD2. Germline values: CDR1 LGHDT, CDR2 YNNKEL (reference sequence). The ends lost 1 base at V and 8 bases at J; junction bases unmatched: 11. The CDR3 has 17 amino acids. DNA for the CDR3: TGTGCCAGCAGCCAAGCCCGGGGAAGCGGGGGGGCCTATGAGCAGTTCTTC. The encoded protein is CASSQARGSGGAYEQFF.

The V call is TRBV5-1, the J call TRBJ2-1; 10 nucleotides line up with TRBD1. This CDR3 has 13 amino acids. Germline trimming cut 4 bases from V and 13 bases from J; bases unmatched to any gene: 8. CDR1 and CDR2 (germline): SGHRS, YFSETQ. The CDR3 coding sequence is TGCGCCAGCAGCGACGGGACAGGGGCAGTTCAGTTCTTC. Amino acids: CASSDGTGAVQFF.

The chain joins TRBV6-5 to TRBJ1-4; no firm D call. Trimming removed 4 bases from V and 7 bases from J, with 13 bases in between. Germline V CDR1 and CDR2: MNHEY, SVGAGI. The CDR3 spans 14 residues. The CDR3 loop is CASSLGGRREKLFF. As DNA, the CDR3 is TGTGCCAGCAGTTTAGGAGGACGGCGTGAAAAACTGTTTTTT.

This chain uses TRBV19 with TRBJ2-5, with TRBD1 as a possible D gene (5 bases). The V gene lost 5 bases and the J gene lost 7 bases, with 14 bases spanning the gap. Germline assignment: CDR1 LNHDA and CDR2 SQIVND (reference sequence). The CDR3 consists of 13 residues. The CDR3 region has the DNA TGTGCCAGTAGTGAGGCTACCCAGGGGACCCAGTACTTC. As protein: CASSEATQGTQYF.